One T cell receptor beta chain is described in this entry. The CDR3 covers 14 residues. CDR1 and CDR2 from the germline V gene are SGDLS and YYNGEE. Between the trimmed V and J ends, which lost 4 bases and 1 base, there was a span of 11 bases. The assay was immunoSEQ multiplex PCR, and TCRdb's table has in-frame clones only and misses some. The sample carries around 2,100,000 clones, just under 95% recorded once. This sample is drawn from a study of shared clonotypes between healthy human individuals. Whole-study context: Those who served as donors were a couple of women and three men between the ages of 18 and 49.

In the naive CD8 group, cells lacked CD45RO and were positively selected for CCR7, so terminally differentiated effector memory CD45RA+ cells were left out. The sequence came from a man between 18 and 35 years old in good health. The chain couples TRBV9 to TRBJ2-5; no clear D gene. Sequencing input: naive CD8+ T cells sorted from blood. In DNA form, the CDR3 reads TGTGCCAGCAGCTCGAGCCGACCCCAAGAGACCCAGTACTTC. This gives the protein CASSSSRPQETQYF. Full variable domain (rest looked up from reference TRBV9 and TRBJ2-5): DSGVTQTPKHLITATGQRVTLRCSPRSGDLSVYWYQQSLDQGLQFLIQYYNGEERAKGNILERFSAQQFPDLHSELNLSSLELGDSALYFCASSSSRPQETQYFGPGTRLLVL.